The 8 T cell receptor beta chains listed next were all sequenced from one sample in a study of blood T cell repertoires in COVID-19. Assay used: immunoSEQ multiplex PCR; TCRdb lists only in-frame clones, some missing. Of about 220,000 clones listed, 75% to 85% are singletons. Source material: peripheral blood. The receptors come from a woman in her 70s with COVID-19, enrolled during active disease.

V and J are TRBV12-3 or TRBV12-4 and TRBJ1-1; D remains unclear. Trimming stripped 7 bases from V and 2 bases from J, with 11 bases between. CDR3 length: 13 residues. The CDR3: CASTPTLNTEAFF. The CDR3 nucleotides read TGTGCCAGCACCCCTACGTTAAACACTGAAGCTTTCTTT.

The rearrangement uses TRBV19 and TRBJ1-5; TRBD1 is a possible D gene (5 bases). Per the germline V gene, CDR1 is LNHDA and CDR2 is SQIVND (reference sequence). V lost 7 bases and J lost 0, with 10 bases in between. CDR3 length: 14 amino acids. The DNA for the CDR3 is TGTGCCAGTAAGCAGGGTAATAGCAATCAGCCCCAGCATTTT. It is translated as CASKQGNSNQPQHF.

The chain has TRBV7-9 and TRBJ2-7, with D maybe TRBD1 (5 bases). Per germline, CDR1 SEHNR and CDR2 FQNEAQ (reference sequence). V was trimmed by 4 bases and J by 7 bases, leaving 20 bases between them. This CDR3 is built from 15 residues. CDR3 residues: CASSSPRPGAGEQYF. The DNA for the CDR3 is TGTGCCAGCAGCTCACCTCGGCCTGGCGCAGGGGAGCAGTACTTC.

In its sample, this clone was seen a few times. This chain links TRBV7-2 with TRBJ1-5, with 7 bases that match TRBD1. The junction had 4 bases not matched to a gene; V was cut back by 5 bases and J by 3 bases. The length of the CDR3 is 14 residues. Germline CDR1 and CDR2: SGHTA and FQGNSA. This CDR3 is CASSQGQLNQPQHF. DNA of the CDR3: TGTGCCAGCAGCCAGGGACAGCTCAATCAGCCCCAGCATTTT.

The chain is built from TRBV18 and TRBJ2-1, with TRBD2 matching 8 bases. Per the germline V gene, CDR1 is KGHSH and CDR2 is LQKENI. Trimming removed 1 base from V and 8 bases from J; junction bases left unmatched: 25. CDR3 length: 21 residues. The CDR3 protein is CASSPQGVETSASRALYEQFF. CDR3 bases: TGTGCCAGCTCACCACAGGGTGTCGAGACTAGCGCGAGCCGGGCTCTCTATGAGCAGTTCTTC.

The chain uses TRBV27 and TRBJ2-6; TRBD1 is a possible D gene (6 bases). The CDR3 is made up of 15 amino acids. Germline V lookup: CDR1 MNHEY, CDR2 SMNVEV (reference sequence). Trimming took 5 bases from V and 4 from J, leaving 12 bases between them. The chain's CDR3 is CASSPRGSGANVLTF. DNA for the CDR3: TGTGCCAGCAGTCCAAGGGGGTCCGGGGCCAACGTCCTGACTTTC.

This chain links TRBV19 with TRBJ2-1; 7 nucleotides line up with TRBD1. The CDR3 totals 11 residues. Germline CDR1 reads LNHDA; CDR2 reads SQIVND (reference sequence). V gave up 10 bases and J gave up 8 bases; unmatched junction bases: 5. The CDR3 region is CATRQGYEQFF. DNA for the CDR3: TGTGCCACCAGACAGGGATATGAGCAGTTCTTC.

This clone appeared once. The chain combines TRBV12-3 or TRBV12-4 with TRBJ1-1, with TRBD1 as a possible D gene (5 bases). The CDR3 is made up of 11 amino acids. Trimming took 1 base from V and 11 from J, leaving 8 bases between them. The CDR3 protein is CASSLDRTAFF. The DNA of the CDR3 is TGTGCCAGCAGTTTAGACAGGACGGCTTTCTTT.